This T cell receptor beta chain was identified during a study of T cell repertoires in cytomegalovirus infection. Overall study: CMV epitopes in the study were HLA-C-restricted (recently identified) and HLA-B-restricted (well studied). Public TCR beta signatures marked donors with CMV infection and the matching HLA. Broader study findings: HLA-C-restricted CMV clonotypes gave the most frequent clonotype in two of eight donors.

TCRdb re-analysed the reads in MiXCR, keeping a single row per CDR3 protein. The sample contains a few hundred thousand distinct CDR3 sequences, roughly 42% of which appear only once. As regards this clonotype: The antigen is unknown.

Trimming left V 2 bases short and J 7 bases short, with 9 bases between. The CDR3 spans 11 residues. CDR1 is DFQATT and CDR2 is SNEGSKA in the germline V gene (reference sequence). This chain joins TRBV20-1 and TRBJ2-7; a possible D gene is TRBD2 (5 bases). This clonotype was sampled from a human donor in good health (CMV status not recorded). Some clones in this sample may be carry-over from other donors' samples. Sample: cultured PBMCs, taken from culture after CMV antigen stimulation. CDR3 region: CSARLAREQYF. As DNA, the CDR3 is TGCAGTGCTAGACTAGCACGGGAGCAGTACTTC.